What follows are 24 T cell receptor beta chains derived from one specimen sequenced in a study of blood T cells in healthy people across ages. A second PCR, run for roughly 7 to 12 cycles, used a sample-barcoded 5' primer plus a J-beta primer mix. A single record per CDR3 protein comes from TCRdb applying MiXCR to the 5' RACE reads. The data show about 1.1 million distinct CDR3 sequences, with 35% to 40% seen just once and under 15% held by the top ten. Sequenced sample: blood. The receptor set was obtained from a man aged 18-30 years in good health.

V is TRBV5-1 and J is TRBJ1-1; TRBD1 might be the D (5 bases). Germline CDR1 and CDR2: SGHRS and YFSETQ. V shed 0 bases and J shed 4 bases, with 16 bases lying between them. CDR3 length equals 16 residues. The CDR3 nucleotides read TGCGCCAGCAGCTTGGATCCCCCCGGGAGGGGCACTGAAGCTTTCTTT. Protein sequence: CASSLDPPGRGTEAFF. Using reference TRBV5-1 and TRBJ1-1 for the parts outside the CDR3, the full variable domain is KAGVTQTPRYLIKTRGQQVTLSCSPISGHRSVSWYQQTPGQGLQFLFEYFSETQRNKGNFPGRFSGRQFSNSRSEMNVSTLELGDSALYLCASSLDPPGRGTEAFFGQGTRLTVV.

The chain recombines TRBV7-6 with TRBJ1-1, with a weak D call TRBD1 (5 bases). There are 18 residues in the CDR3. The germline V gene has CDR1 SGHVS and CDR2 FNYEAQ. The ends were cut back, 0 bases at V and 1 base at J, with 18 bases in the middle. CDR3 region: CASSLALRRGFTNTEAFF. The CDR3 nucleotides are TGTGCCAGCAGCTTAGCCTTACGGAGGGGCTTCACGAACACTGAAGCTTTCTTT.

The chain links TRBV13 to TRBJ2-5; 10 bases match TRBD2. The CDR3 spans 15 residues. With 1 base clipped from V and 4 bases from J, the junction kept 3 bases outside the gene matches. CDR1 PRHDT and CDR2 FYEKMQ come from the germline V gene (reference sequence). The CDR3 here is CASSLASGGRETQYF. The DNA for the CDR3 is TGTGCCAGCAGCTTAGCTAGCGGGGGAAGAGAGACCCAGTACTTC.

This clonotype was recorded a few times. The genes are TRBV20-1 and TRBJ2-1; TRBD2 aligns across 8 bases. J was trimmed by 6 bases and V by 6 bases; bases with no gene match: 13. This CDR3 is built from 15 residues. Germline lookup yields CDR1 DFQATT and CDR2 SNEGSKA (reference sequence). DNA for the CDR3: TGCAGTGCCTACCCGGGACTAGGTGTCATCAATGAGCAGTTCTTC. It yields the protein CSAYPGLGVINEQFF.

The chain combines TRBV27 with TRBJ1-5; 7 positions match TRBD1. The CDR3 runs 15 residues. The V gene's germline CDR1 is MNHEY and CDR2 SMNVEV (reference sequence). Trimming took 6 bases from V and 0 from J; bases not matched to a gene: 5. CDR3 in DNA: TGTGCCAGCAGCGCCGGGACAGTTAGCAATCAGCCCCAGCATTTT. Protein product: CASSAGTVSNQPQHF.

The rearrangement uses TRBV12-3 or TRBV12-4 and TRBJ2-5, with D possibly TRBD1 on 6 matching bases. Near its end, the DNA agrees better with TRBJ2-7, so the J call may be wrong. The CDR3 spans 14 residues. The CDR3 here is CASSLDRVMDEQYF. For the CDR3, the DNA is TGTGCCAGCAGTTTAGACAGGGTAATGGACGAGCAGTACTTC.

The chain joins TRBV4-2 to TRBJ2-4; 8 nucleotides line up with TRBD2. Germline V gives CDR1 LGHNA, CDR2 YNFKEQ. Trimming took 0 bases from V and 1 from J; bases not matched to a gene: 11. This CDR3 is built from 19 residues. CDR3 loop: CASSQDSGGGARAKNIQYF. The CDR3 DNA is TGTGCCAGCAGCCAAGACTCGGGGGGGGGCGCCAGGGCCAAAAACATTCAGTACTTC.

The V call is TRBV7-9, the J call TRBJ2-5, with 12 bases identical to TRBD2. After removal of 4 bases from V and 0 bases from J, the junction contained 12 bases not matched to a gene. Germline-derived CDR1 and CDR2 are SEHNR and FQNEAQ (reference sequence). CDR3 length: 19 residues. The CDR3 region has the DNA TGTGCCAGCAGCTCACCCAAATATCGGACTAGCGGGGACCAAGAGACCCAGTACTTC. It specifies CASSSPKYRTSGDQETQYF.

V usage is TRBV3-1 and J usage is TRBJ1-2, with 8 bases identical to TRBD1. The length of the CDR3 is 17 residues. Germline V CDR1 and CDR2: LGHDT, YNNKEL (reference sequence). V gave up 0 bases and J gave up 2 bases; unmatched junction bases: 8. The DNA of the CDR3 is TGTGCCAGCAGCCAAGACCCAGGGGGCGCTTACAACTATGGCTACACCTTC. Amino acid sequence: CASSQDPGGAYNYGYTF.

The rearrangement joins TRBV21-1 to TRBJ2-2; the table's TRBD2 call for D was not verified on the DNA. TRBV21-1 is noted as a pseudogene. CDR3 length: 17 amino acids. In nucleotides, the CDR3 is TGTGCCAGCAGCAATTGGAGGACGCGCTTGAAAAGCGGGGAGCTGTTTTTT. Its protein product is CASSNWRTRLKSGELFF.

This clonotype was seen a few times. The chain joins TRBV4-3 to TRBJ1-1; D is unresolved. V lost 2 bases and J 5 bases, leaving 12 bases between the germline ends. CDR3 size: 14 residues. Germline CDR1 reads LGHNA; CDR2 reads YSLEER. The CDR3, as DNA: TGCGCCAGCAGCCAAATAGACTTAGGAACTGAAGCTTTCTTT. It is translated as CASSQIDLGTEAFF.

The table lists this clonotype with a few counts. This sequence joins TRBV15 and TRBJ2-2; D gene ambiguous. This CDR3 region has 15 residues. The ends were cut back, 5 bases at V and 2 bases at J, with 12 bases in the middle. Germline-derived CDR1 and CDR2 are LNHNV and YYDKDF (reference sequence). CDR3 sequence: CATSPDFRNTGELFF. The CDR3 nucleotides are TGTGCCACCAGCCCTGATTTCCGAAACACCGGGGAGCTGTTTTTT. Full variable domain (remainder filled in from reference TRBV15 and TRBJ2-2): DAMVIQNPRYQVTQFGKPVTLSCSQTLNHNVMYWYQQKSSQAPKLLFHYYDKDFNNEADTPDNFQSRRPNTSFCFLDIRSPGLGDTAMYLCATSPDFRNTGELFFGEGSRLTVL.

CDR3 bases: TGTGCCAGCAGCCAAATGCTAGCCAAAAACATTCAGTACTTC. Amino acids: CASSQMLAKNIQYF. V gene TRBV3-1 combines with J gene TRBJ2-4; D is undetermined. V dropped 2 bases and J dropped 0 bases, with 5 bases sitting between them. CDR1 and CDR2 (germline): LGHDT, YNNKEL (reference sequence). CDR3 length: 14 residues.

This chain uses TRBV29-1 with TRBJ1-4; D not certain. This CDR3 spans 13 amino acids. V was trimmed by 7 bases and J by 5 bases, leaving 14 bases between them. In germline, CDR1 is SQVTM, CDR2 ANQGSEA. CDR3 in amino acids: CSAQEGRNEKLFF. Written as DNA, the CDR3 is TGCAGCGCCCAGGAAGGGAGGAATGAAAAACTGTTTTTT.

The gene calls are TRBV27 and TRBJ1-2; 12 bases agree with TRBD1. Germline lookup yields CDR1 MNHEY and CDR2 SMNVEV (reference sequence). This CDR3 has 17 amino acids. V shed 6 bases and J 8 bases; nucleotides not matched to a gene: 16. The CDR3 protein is CASSDGTGGGISGGYTF. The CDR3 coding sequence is TGTGCCAGCAGCGACGGGACAGGGGGCGGTATATCGGGGGGCTACACCTTC.

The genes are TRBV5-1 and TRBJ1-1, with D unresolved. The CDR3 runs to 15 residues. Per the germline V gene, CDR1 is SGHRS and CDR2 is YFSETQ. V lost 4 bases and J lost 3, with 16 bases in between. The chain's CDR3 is CASSHRLEWDTEAFF. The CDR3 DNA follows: TGCGCCAGCAGCCACCGTCTGGAATGGGACACTGAAGCTTTCTTT.

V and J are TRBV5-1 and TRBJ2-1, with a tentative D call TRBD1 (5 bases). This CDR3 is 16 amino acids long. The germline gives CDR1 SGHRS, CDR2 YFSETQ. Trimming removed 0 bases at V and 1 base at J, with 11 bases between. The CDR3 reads CASSLAAGNSYNEQFF. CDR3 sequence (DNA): TGCGCCAGCAGCTTGGCAGCAGGGAATTCCTACAATGAGCAGTTCTTC.

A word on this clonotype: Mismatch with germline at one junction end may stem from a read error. The DNA for the CDR3 is TGTGCCAGCAGCTTTGATGGCAGTCAGCCCCGGCATTTT. Translated, it gives CASSFDGSQPRHF. The chain employs TRBV7-2 and TRBJ1-5, with D unclear. Germline lookup yields CDR1 SGHTA and CDR2 FQGNSA. There are 13 residues in the CDR3.

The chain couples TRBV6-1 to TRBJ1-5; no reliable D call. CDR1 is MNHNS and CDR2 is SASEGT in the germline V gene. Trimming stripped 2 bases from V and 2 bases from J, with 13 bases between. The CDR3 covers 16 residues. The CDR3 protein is CASSEPRENGNQPQHF. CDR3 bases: TGTGCCAGCAGTGAACCCCGGGAAAACGGCAATCAGCCCCAGCATTTT.

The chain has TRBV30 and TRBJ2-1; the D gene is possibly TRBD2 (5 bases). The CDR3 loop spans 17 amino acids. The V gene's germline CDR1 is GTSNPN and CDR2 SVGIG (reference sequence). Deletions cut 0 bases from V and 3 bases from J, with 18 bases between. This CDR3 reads CAWSVTPRRGYYNEQFF. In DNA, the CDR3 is TGTGCCTGGAGTGTTACCCCGCGCCGGGGATACTACAATGAGCAGTTCTTC.

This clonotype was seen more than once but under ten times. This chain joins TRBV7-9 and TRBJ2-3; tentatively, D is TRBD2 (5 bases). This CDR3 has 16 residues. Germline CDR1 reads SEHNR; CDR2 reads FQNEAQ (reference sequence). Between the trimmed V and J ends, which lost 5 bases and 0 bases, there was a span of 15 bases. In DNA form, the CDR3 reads TGTGCCAGCAGCCCACTAGTTGAATCTAGCACAGATACGCAGTATTTT. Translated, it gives CASSPLVESSTDTQYF.

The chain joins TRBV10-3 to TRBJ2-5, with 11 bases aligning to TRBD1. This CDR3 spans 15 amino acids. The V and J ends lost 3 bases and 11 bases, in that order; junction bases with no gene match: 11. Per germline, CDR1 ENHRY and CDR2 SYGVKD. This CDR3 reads CAISDGWTGGKEQYF. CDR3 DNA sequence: TGTGCCATCAGTGATGGGTGGACAGGGGGCAAGGAGCAGTACTTC.

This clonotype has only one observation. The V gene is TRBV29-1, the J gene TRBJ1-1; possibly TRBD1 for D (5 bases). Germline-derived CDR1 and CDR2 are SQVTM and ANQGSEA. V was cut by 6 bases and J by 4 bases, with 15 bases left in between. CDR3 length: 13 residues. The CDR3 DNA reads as TGCAGCGTGCACAGGCGTTTAGGCACTGAAGCTTTCTTT. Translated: CSVHRRLGTEAFF. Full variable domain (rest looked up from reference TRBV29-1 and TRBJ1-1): SAVISQKPSRDICQRGTSLTIQCQVDSQVTMMFWYRQQPGQSLTLIATANQGSEATYESGFVIDKFPISRPNLTFSTLTVSNMSPEDSSIYLCSVHRRLGTEAFFGQGTRLTVV.

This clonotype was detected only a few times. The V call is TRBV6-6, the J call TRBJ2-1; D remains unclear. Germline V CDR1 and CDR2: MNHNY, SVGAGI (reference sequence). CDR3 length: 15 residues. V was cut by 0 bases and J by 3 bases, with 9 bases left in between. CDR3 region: CASSYSMMDYNEQFF. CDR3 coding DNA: TGTGCCAGCAGTTACTCCATGATGGACTACAATGAGCAGTTCTTC.